The 25 T cell receptor beta chains given below trace back to one sample, sequenced in a study of high-grade serous ovarian cancer treatment subgroups. The assay was immunoSEQ multiplex PCR, and TCRdb's table has in-frame clones only and misses some. In the table there are 710 or so clones, about 80% of which are singletons. Tumor tissue was taken before any definitive surgery or chemotherapy was given. The sample comprised tumor tissue. These receptors all come from a human donor with high-grade serous ovarian cancer.

This clone has more than one count but fewer than ten. This chain connects TRBV11-2 to TRBJ1-1; D is ambiguous. The germline V gene has CDR1 SGHAT and CDR2 FQNNGV. V was cut by 3 bases and J by 1 base, with 12 bases left in between. The CDR3 runs 15 residues. This chain's CDR3 is CASSFEPGQNTEAFF. CDR3 sequence (DNA): TGTGCCAGCAGCTTTGAACCCGGGCAGAACACTGAAGCTTTCTTT.

The J gene is TRBJ2-5, the V gene TRBV6-5, with unresolved D. The germline gives CDR1 MNHEY, CDR2 SVGAGI. The V and J ends lost 3 bases and 2 bases respectively, with 10 bases between them. This CDR3 comprises 14 residues. This CDR3 reads CASSYSGIQETQYF. The CDR3 region has the DNA TGTGCCAGCAGTTATTCCGGAATTCAAGAGACCCAGTACTTC.

V gene TRBV1 combines with J gene TRBJ2-7. TRBV1 is a recognized pseudogene. CDR3 size: 16 residues. The CDR3 here is CTSSQDSPGAGYEQYF. The CDR3 coding sequence is TGCACCAGCAGCCAAGATAGTCCGGGGGCGGGCTACGAGCAGTACTTC.

The rearrangement links TRBV28 to TRBJ1-6; 7 positions agree with TRBD1. The V and J ends lost 7 bases and 4 bases, in that order; junction bases with no gene match: 1. The CDR3 has 13 amino acids. The germline V gene has CDR1 MDHEN and CDR2 SYDVKM. The CDR3 coding sequence is TGTGCCAGCAAGACAGGGTATAATTCACCCCTCCACTTT. It translates to CASKTGYNSPLHF.

The rearrangement links TRBV2 to TRBJ2-3, with D unclear. V lost 3 bases and J lost 5, with 12 bases in between. Germline V gene data show CDR1 as SNHLY and CDR2 as FYNNEI. The CDR3 extends over 14 amino acids. The CDR3 DNA is TGTGCCAGCAGTGATCCCCCGCCCGAAGATACGCAGTATTTT. Translated, it gives CASSDPPPEDTQYF.

This rearrangement joins TRBV7-9 to TRBJ2-1; unclear D gene. CDR1 SEHNR and CDR2 FQNEAQ come from the germline V gene (reference sequence). The CDR3 has 14 amino acids. V shed 1 base and J shed 2 bases, with 6 bases lying between them. The CDR3 DNA reads as TGTGCCAGCAGCTTAGATTCCCCCTACAATGAGCAGTTCTTC. This encodes CASSLDSPYNEQFF.

This clone was detected only a few times. The rearrangement links TRBV7-2 to TRBJ1-1, with D perhaps matching TRBD1 (5 bases). Trimming took 1 base from V and 7 from J, leaving 7 bases between them. The CDR3 contains 12 residues. From germline, CDR1 is SGHTA and CDR2 FQGNSA. DNA for the CDR3: TGTGCCAGCAGCTTAGGACAGTTTGAAGCTTTCTTT. It encodes CASSLGQFEAFF. The full variable domain, completed using reference TRBV7-2 and TRBJ1-1, is GAGVSQSPSNKVTEKGKDVELRCDPISGHTALYWYRQSLGQGLEFLIYFQGNSAPDKSGLPSDRFSAERTGGSVSTLTIQRTQQEDSAVYLCASSLGQFEAFFGQGTRLTVV.

This chain uses TRBV6-4 with TRBJ2-3; TRBD2 matches at 8 bases. Germline assignment: CDR1 MRHNA and CDR2 SNTAGT. The CDR3 sequence is 15 residues long. V lost 8 bases to trimming and J lost 2 bases; unmatched junction nucleotides: 9. The DNA for the CDR3 is TGTGCCAGCTCCCGATTAGCGGGGTCCACAGATACGCAGTATTTT. It translates to CASSRLAGSTDTQYF.

This clone was counted once. The chain is built from TRBV6-5 and TRBJ2-7, with 12 nucleotides matching TRBD2. Germline trimming cut 6 bases from V and 4 bases from J; bases unmatched to any gene: 7. This CDR3 is 15 amino acids long. The V gene's germline CDR1 is MNHEY and CDR2 SVGAGI. The CDR3 reads CASSKGLAGDYEQYF. The CDR3 DNA sequence: TGTGCCAGCAGCAAGGGACTAGCGGGCGATTACGAGCAGTACTTC.

The gene calls are TRBV7-3 and TRBJ2-2, with 7 nucleotides matching TRBD2. This CDR3 is built from 15 residues. Germline CDR1 SGHTA, CDR2 FQGTGA. After removal of 7 bases from V and 7 bases from J, the junction contained 12 bases not matched to a gene. The CDR3 DNA reads TGTGCCAGCACCCCCGGCGGGAGTATTGACGGGGAGCTGTTTTTT. Its translation: CASTPGGSIDGELFF.

The J gene is TRBJ1-1, the V gene TRBV11-3; perhaps TRBD1 as D (6 bases). Trimming took 4 bases from V and 8 from J, leaving 11 bases between them. The CDR3 length is 12 residues. In germline, CDR1 is SGHNT, CDR2 YENEEA. The CDR3 sequence is CASSSQGGEAFF. Here the CDR3 DNA reads TGTGCCAGCAGCTCACAGGGCGGGGAAGCTTTCTTT.

The chain combines TRBV7-2 with TRBJ1-3; 11 bases map to TRBD1. J lost 3 bases, V lost 4 bases, and 5 bases had no gene match. Germline CDR1 SGHTA, CDR2 FQGNSA. The CDR3 runs to 16 residues. The CDR3 region has the DNA TGTGCCAGCAGCTCGCAAGGGACAGGGGGTGGAAACACCATATATTTT. It is translated as CASSSQGTGGGNTIYF.

The DNA for the CDR3 is TGTGCCAGCAGCCCCGGATTTTCTAATGGCTACACCTTC. It is translated as CASSPGFSNGYTF. This chain joins TRBV11-2 and TRBJ1-2, with no clear D. CDR1 is SGHAT, CDR2 FQNNGV, per germline. The V end lost 5 bases, the J end lost 6 bases, and 13 bases lay between the germline ends. The CDR3 is 13 residues long.

The rearrangement joins TRBV6-5 to TRBJ2-7; D tentatively fits TRBD1 or TRBD2 (6 bases each). Trimming took 5 bases from V and 9 from J, leaving 20 bases between them. Germline V CDR1 and CDR2: MNHEY, SVGAGI. This CDR3 is built from 14 residues. As DNA, the CDR3 is TGTGCCAGCAGTCCTAGCGAGGGGGTCGGCGCGCAGTACGTC. This translates into CASSPSEGVGAQYV.

The chain is built from TRBV28 and TRBJ1-1, with TRBD1 identical over 8 bases. From germline, CDR1 is MDHEN and CDR2 SYDVKM. The V and J ends lost 4 bases and 3 bases, in that order; junction bases with no gene match: 4. The CDR3 is 14 amino acids. The chain's CDR3 is CASSYRGWYTEAFF. DNA of the CDR3: TGTGCCAGCAGTTACAGGGGGTGGTACACTGAAGCTTTCTTT. Looking up the rest from reference TRBV28 and TRBJ1-1 gives the full variable domain: DVKVTQSSRYLVKRTGEKVFLECVQDMDHENMFWYRQDPGLGLRLIYFSYDVKMKEKGDIPEGYSVSREKKERFSLILESASTNQTSMYLCASSYRGWYTEAFFGQGTRLTVV.

This clone appeared once. The chain carries TRBV5-4 and TRBJ2-7; D ambiguous. Germline V lookup: CDR1 SGHNT, CDR2 YYREEE (reference sequence). V was trimmed by 4 bases and J by 3 bases, leaving 11 bases between them. This CDR3 has 13 residues. Here the CDR3 DNA reads TGTGCCAGCAGCCCCAACCGAGACTACGAGCAGTACTTC. It encodes CASSPNRDYEQYF.

The chain combines TRBV19 with TRBJ2-1, with TRBD2 matching over 11 bases. The CDR3 sequence is 14 residues long. V was clipped by 6 bases and J by 10 bases; unmatched bases: 8. Per the germline V gene, CDR1 is LNHDA and CDR2 is SQIVND (reference sequence). The CDR3 DNA reads as TGTGCCAGTAGACGGACTAGCGGGCTAGAGGAGCAGTTCTTC. Translated, it gives CASRRTSGLEEQFF. Complete variable domain (other parts from reference TRBV19 and TRBJ2-1): DGGITQSPKYLFRKEGQNVTLSCEQNLNHDAMYWYRQDPGQGLRLIYYSQIVNDFQKGDIAEGYSVSREKKESFPLTVTSAQKNPTAFYLCASRRTSGLEEQFFGPGTRLTVL.

The V gene is TRBV6-6, the J gene TRBJ1-1; tentative D call: TRBD1 (5 bases). Trimming stripped 6 bases from V and 4 bases from J, with 15 bases between. Germline assignment: CDR1 MNHNY and CDR2 SVGAGI (reference sequence). The CDR3 contains 14 residues. DNA of the CDR3: TGTGCCAGCAGGGGACCTCCGAGGAGCACTGAAGCTTTCTTT. Amino acid sequence: CASRGPPRSTEAFF.

Worth noting for this clone: In the same sample, other DNA sequences code for this CDR3. This sequence joins TRBV4-1 and TRBJ2-1; D is possibly TRBD1 or TRBD2 (6 bases each). Trimming removed 1 base from V and 4 bases from J, with 8 bases in between. Germline loops: CDR1 MGHRA, CDR2 YSYEKL. This CDR3 has 14 amino acids. The CDR3 DNA reads as TGCGCCAGCAGCCAAGGGGGGGCATACAATGAGCAGTTCTTC. Its protein product is CASSQGGAYNEQFF.

In this sample, this clone turned up once. The V call is TRBV16, the J call TRBJ1-5; D ambiguous. The CDR3 loop spans 15 amino acids. Germline V lookup: CDR1 KGHSY, CDR2 FQNENV. V lost 0 bases and J 3 bases, leaving 9 bases between the germline ends. The CDR3 spells CASSQSRQPNQPQHF. The CDR3 DNA is TGTGCCAGCAGCCAATCCCGGCAGCCCAATCAGCCCCAGCATTTT. The full variable domain, completed using reference TRBV16 and TRBJ1-5, is GEEVAQTPKHLVRGEGQKAKLYCAPIKGHSYVFWYQQVLKNEFKFLISFQNENVFDETGMPKERFSAKCLPNSPCSLEIQATKLEDSAVYFCASSQSRQPNQPQHFGDGTRLSIL.

The rearrangement joins TRBV7-9 to TRBJ2-7; D gene uncertain. Germline assignment: CDR1 SEHNR and CDR2 FQNEAQ (reference sequence). Trimming removed 5 bases at V and 2 bases at J, with 16 bases between. CDR3 length: 15 residues. CDR3 nucleotides: TGTGCCAGCAGCCCACCCGGTGGCCCTACCTACGAGCAGTACGTC. Translation gives CASSPPGGPTYEQYV.

CDR3 residues: CASSPNRTSGSSYEQYV. Written as DNA, the CDR3 is TGTGCCAGCAGCCCTAACCGGACTAGCGGTAGCTCCTACGAGCAGTACGTC. This chain links TRBV11-3 with TRBJ2-7; TRBD2 aligns across 10 bases. J gave up 0 bases and V 5 bases, and 10 bases lay outside the gene matches. Germline assignment: CDR1 SGHNT and CDR2 YENEEA. The CDR3 is 17 amino acids.

The chain uses TRBV11-3 and TRBJ2-3, with a possible D match to TRBD2 (6 bases). Per germline, CDR1 SGHNT and CDR2 YENEEA. V lost 8 bases and J lost 4, with 16 bases in between. CDR3 size: 14 residues. CDR3 residues: CASGITGVADTQYF. Here the CDR3 DNA reads TGTGCCAGCGGCATCACGGGAGTGGCAGATACGCAGTATTTT.

This chain's CDR3 is CASSRTGEGTQYF. CDR3 sequence (DNA): TGTGCCAGCAGCCGAACAGGGGAGGGTACGCAGTATTTT. This rearrangement joins TRBV27 to TRBJ2-3; possibly TRBD1 or TRBD2 for D (7 bases each). The germline V gene encodes CDR1 MNHEY and CDR2 SMNVEV (reference sequence). V dropped 6 bases and J dropped 8 bases, with 15 bases sitting between them. The CDR3 consists of 13 residues.

This sequence joins TRBV5-1 and TRBJ2-7, with 9 bases fitting TRBD1. The CDR3 covers 14 residues. The V segment lost 2 bases and the J segment 5 bases; nucleotides outside the gene matches: 5. From germline, CDR1 is SGHRS and CDR2 YFSETQ. CDR3 loop: CASSFRQGDHEQYF. CDR3 coding DNA: TGCGCCAGCAGCTTCCGACAGGGGGATCACGAGCAGTACTTC.